The sequence of this T cell receptor beta chain was determined in a study of CD39 and CD103 CD8 tumor-infiltrating T cells (dated by TCRdb to the late 2010s). Regarding the study in general: Repertoire comparisons were shown for an HPV-positive HNSCC, an HPV-negative HNSCC, an ovarian cancer and a melanoma patient. Repertoires of CD8 TIL subsets defined by CD103 and CD39 were compared with peripheral memory CD8 T cells by TCRbeta CDR3 deep sequencing. The study at large found these results: DP CD8 TILs appeared more oligoclonal than DN and SP CD8 TILs and blood memory CD8 T cells, with top 30 clonotypes covering about 50-86%. DP TIL clonotypes were rarely detected in blood or uninvolved lymph node, whereas DN TIL clonotypes were found to largely overlap with peripheral memory CD8 repertoires.

At the time samples were collected, the patients were not on therapy, although their prior treatments varied from chemotherapy, radiotherapy, surgery and immunotherapy to none at all. Thawed cells were enriched for T lymphocytes with a negative-selection kit, adding EpCAM beads for tumor-infiltrating lymphocytes. Memory CD8 T cells were sorted as CD8+CD4-CD45RA- cells regardless of CCR7 expression. Peripheral blood mononuclear cells were isolated by Ficoll-Paque PLUS gradient and cryopreserved before analysis. Populations were sorted on a FACSAria II to over 97% purity, and the cell pellets were frozen for TCR sequencing without being cultured. Of note for this clone: Its antigen is currently not known. Base qualities are missing; no much larger clone stands one base away.

Counted from cysteine to phenylalanine, this CDR3 has 15 amino acids. The sequence is cut down to CDR3 DNA, 45 bases in frame from base 1. The germline V end is reduced by 7 bases and the J end by 8 bases; junction bases left unmatched: 11. CDR1 and CDR2, per the germline V gene, are SNHLY and FYNNEI. For each subset, between roughly 9,000 and 100,000 sorted cells were used for genomic DNA extraction with the DNeasy Blood and Tissue Kit. TCRbeta V-J or V-D-J regions were sequenced and mapped by the immunoSEQ service, with coverage above 10x per sample. The original methods were these. The analysis included only productive rearrangements exported from the immunoSEQ Analyzer platform, and clonality was assessed using the 500 most abundant clones. Repertoire overlap between populations was quantified with the Morisita-Horn similarity index and the Jaccard index. Morisita-Horn similarity between CD8 T-cell subset TCR repertoires was measured in 6 or 7 cancer patients. TCRdb holds this immuneACCESS table with in-frame rearrangements only. Some clones are missing; in checked studies, unresolved V genes explain under half, and the rest has no known cause. From that table come the V and J calls and clone size; the DNA was used to work out D and trimming. This sample holds approximately 17,000 clones; 90% to 95% were observed only once. Together, the top ten hold roughly 4.2% of the sample.

This sequence originates from a human donor with head and neck squamous cell carcinoma. This chain joins TRBV2 to TRBJ2-1; TRBD1 fits 10 bases in the junction. Sequencing was carried out using CD8+ T cells sorted from blood. The sample's cell subset or site label, decoded: total memory CD8 T cells (CD45RA-CCR7+/-) from blood or uninvolved lymph node. Here the CDR3 is given as CASTKSGQGTDEQFF. The nucleotide sequence reads as follows: TGTGCCAGCACCAAATCGGGACAGGGGACCGATGAGCAGTTCTTC.